This T cell receptor (beta chain) was sequenced for a study of T cells in Graves' hyperthyroidism and ophthalmopathy. Study as a whole: Peripheral blood was drawn at first diagnosis, prior to all treatment. Study observations and caveats: The authors' 13 V-J model separated ophthalmopathy from stable hyperthyroidism.

V was shortened by 5 bases and J by 4 bases, with 14 bases between the two germline ends. Germline lookup yields CDR1 SEHNR and CDR2 FQNEAQ (reference sequence). This CDR3 spans 14 amino acids. As regards this clonotype: Its antigen is unidentified.

Fresh peripheral blood, roughly 10 ml, was the source of the PBMCs. The source material, RNA transcripts, was used to amplify TCR beta CDR3 regions. In the first-round RT-PCR of the TCR CDR3, the HTBI primer set was used. MiXCR was run by TCRdb on the multiplex PCR reads, yielding one entry per CDR3 protein. Found here are about 640,000 distinct CDR3 sequences, 20% of them singletons; the top ten hold roughly a third. Sequencing input: blood. V and J are TRBV7-9 and TRBJ1-1; the D gene is possibly TRBD1 (6 bases). This receptor was identified in a young man with Graves' ophthalmopathy. The CDR3 here is CASSKDRFSTEAFF. The CDR3 nucleotides read TGTGCCAGCAGCAAAGACAGGTTTTCCACTGAAGCTTTCTTT.